This T cell receptor beta chain is from a study of blood T cells in healthy people across ages. Study as a whole: Per two T cells, template switching captured roughly one barcoded beta molecule. Points from the study as a whole: The percentage of naive T cells correlated strongly with TCR beta diversity.

This clonotype showed up just a few times. Its antigen is still unknown. Peripheral blood was drawn, about 9.7 milliliters per donor. The authors isolated at least 6 million PBMCs per sample. CDR1 is ENHRY, CDR2 SYGVKD, per germline. Trimming pared 3 bases from V and 0 bases from J, leaving 7 bases between. The CDR3 length is 14 residues. A second PCR, run for about 7 to 11 cycles, used a sample-barcoded 5' primer plus a J-beta primer mix. MiXCR, applied by TCRdb to the 5' RACE reads, yields one record per CDR3 protein. The profile covers 700,000 or so distinct CDR3 sequences, with roughly 20% appearing a single time and roughly a fifth taken by the ten largest.

The V gene is TRBV10-3, the J gene TRBJ2-3; weak D call: TRBD2 (5 bases). The source is a man in his 70s in good health. The sample comprised blood. The CDR3 is CAISDGGSTDTQYF. In DNA form, the CDR3 reads TGTGCCATCAGTGACGGCGGGAGCACAGATACGCAGTATTTT.